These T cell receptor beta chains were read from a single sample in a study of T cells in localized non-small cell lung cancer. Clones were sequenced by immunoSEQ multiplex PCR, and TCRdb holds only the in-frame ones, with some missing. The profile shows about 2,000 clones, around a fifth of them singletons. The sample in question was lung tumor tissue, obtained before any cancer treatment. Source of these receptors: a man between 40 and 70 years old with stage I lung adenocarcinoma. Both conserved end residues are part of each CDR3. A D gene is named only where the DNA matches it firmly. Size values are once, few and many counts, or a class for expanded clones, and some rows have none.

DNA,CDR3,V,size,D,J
TGCGCCAGCAGCCAAGGACTAGCGGGGGGAAGGGAGCAGTACTTC,CASSQGLAGGREQYF,TRBV4-1,medium-sized,TRBD2,TRBJ2-7
TGTGCCAGTAGACCGACGAGGGGGCGCGGGGATCAGCCCCAGCATTTT,CASRPTRGRGDQPQHF,TRBV19,.,TRBD1,TRBJ1-5
TGTGCCAGTGGAGGCGGGGGGAGCACAGATACGCAGTATTTT,CASGGGGSTDTQYF,TRBV19,.,TRBD2,TRBJ2-3
TGTGCCAGCAGTGAACTTGTGACAGGGGACGAGCAGTACTTC,CASSELVTGDEQYF,TRBV25-1,.,TRBD1,TRBJ2-7
TGTGCCAGCAGTGCCGCGGGGACAGGGGTATGGGAGAACCCCCAGCATTTT,CASSAAGTGVWENPQHF,TRBV6-8,.,TRBD1,TRBJ1-5
TGCGCCAGCAGCTTGGAGTGGCAGGGGAACTATGGCTACACCTTC,CASSLEWQGNYGYTF,TRBV5-1,.,.,TRBJ1-2
TGTGCCAGCAGGGATAGGGAAAGCTCCTATAATTCACCCCTCCACTTT,CASRDRESSYNSPLHF,TRBV11-3,.,.,TRBJ1-6
TGTGCCAGCAGCTTGCTGGGCTCATTCTACGAGCAGTACTTC,CASSLLGSFYEQYF,TRBV11-3,few,.,TRBJ2-7
TGTGCCAGCTCACCAAAGCAGGGGCGGGGGAATTCACCCCTCCACTTT,CASSPKQGRGNSPLHF,TRBV18,once,.,TRBJ1-6
TGTGCCAGCAGCTCGGGGAGACAGGGTCGGCAAGAGACCCAGTACTTC,CASSSGRQGRQETQYF,TRBV11-3,.,TRBD1,TRBJ2-5
TGTGCCATCAGTGAGAGGTTGGGGGGCGCGAACTATGGCTACACCTTC,CAISERLGGANYGYTF,TRBV10-3,.,.,TRBJ1-2
TGTGCCAGCAGCGTAGAGTTGGGGGCCAACGTCCTGACTTTC,CASSVELGANVLTF,TRBV9,few,.,TRBJ2-6
TGTGCCAGCAGCTCCAACCCCTTAACTCGGGGCTACACCTTC,CASSSNPLTRGYTF,TRBV11-3,medium-sized,.,TRBJ1-2
TGCGCCAGCAGCTCGGACAGGGCGGCCTATGGCTACACCTTC,CASSSDRAAYGYTF,TRBV5-1,few,TRBD1,TRBJ1-2
TGTGCCAGTTCCCTCGGGGGGACAGACTACAATGAGCAGTTCTTC,CASSLGGTDYNEQFF,TRBV19,.,.,TRBJ2-1
TGTGCCAGTAGTATAATGGGCTCTGGGGCCAACGTCCTGACTTTC,CASSIMGSGANVLTF,TRBV19,.,.,TRBJ2-6
TGTGCCAGTAGTATGACTAGCGGGAGTTACGAGACCCAGTACTTC,CASSMTSGSYETQYF,TRBV19,few,TRBD2,TRBJ2-5
TGTGCCAGCAGCGTGGATAGCGGGAGGGGAGAGACCCAGTACTTC,CASSVDSGRGETQYF,TRBV9,medium-sized,TRBD2,TRBJ2-5
TGTGCCAGCACCCTCGGCCTAGTCAAAGGCGAGCAGTACTTC,CASTLGLVKGEQYF,TRBV9,few,.,TRBJ2-7
TGTGCCAGCAGCCTACTGGGTCTCTCCTACGAGCAGTACTTC,CASSLLGLSYEQYF,TRBV6-8,.,.,TRBJ2-7
TGTGCCAGCGGGCTTCCGGTCGGGGATAGCAATCAGCCCCAGCATTTT,CASGLPVGDSNQPQHF,TRBV6-8,few,.,TRBJ1-5
TGTGCCAGCAGCTTGGGTTGGGGGAGCCGCGAGCTGTTTTTT,CASSLGWGSRELFF,TRBV11-3,.,.,TRBJ2-2
TGCGCCAGCAGCCCACCCGCCCGGACGGCGAAGGTCCACAATGAGCAGTTCTTC,CASSPPARTAKVHNEQFF,TRBV10-1,.,.,TRBJ2-1
TGTGCCAGCAGTGAACTTTCAGGGCTTAGCAATCAGCCCCAGCATTTT,CASSELSGLSNQPQHF,TRBV9,few,.,TRBJ1-5
TGTGCCAGCACCGTCGGACAGAGGGGCTACGAGCAGTACTTC,CASTVGQRGYEQYF,TRBV6-8,.,.,TRBJ2-7
TGTGCCAGCAGCGAAAACCCCGGGACACCAACCTACGAGCAGTACTTC,CASSENPGTPTYEQYF,TRBV11-3,many,.,TRBJ2-7
TGTGCCTGGAGTGGACTAGCGGGAGGGAGAAGCTCCTACAATGAGCAGTTCTTC,CAWSGLAGGRSSYNEQFF,TRBV30,few,TRBD2,TRBJ2-1
TGTGCCAGCAGTGAAGCGGCCAGGGGCGACGAGCAGTACTTC,CASSEAARGDEQYF,TRBV25-1,medium-sized,.,TRBJ2-7
TGTGCCAGCAGTTTAGGGACAGACACCGGGGAGCTGTTTTTT,CASSLGTDTGELFF,TRBV28,.,TRBD1,TRBJ2-2
TGTGCCAGCTCACCAACAGCAGGGGGCAGTCCTAATGAAAAACTGTTTTTT,CASSPTAGGSPNEKLFF,TRBV18,.,TRBD1,TRBJ1-4
TGTGCCAGCAGTGCTAACTCGGCTTCACAAACTTCGCGGTACTTC,CASSANSASQTSRYF,TRBV6-8,.,.,TRBJ2-7
TGTGCCAGTAGTAGCCCGACAGGGGGGATTTACAATGAGCAGTTCTTC,CASSSPTGGIYNEQFF,TRBV19,.,TRBD1,TRBJ2-1
TGTGCCAGCAGTTTCACCTGGACAGGGACAGATACGCAGTATTTT,CASSFTWTGTDTQYF,TRBV28,few,TRBD1,TRBJ2-3
TGTGCCAGCAGCTTACCGTCGAACACTGAAGCTTTCTTT,CASSLPSNTEAFF,TRBV7-2,few,.,TRBJ1-1
TGCGCCAGCAGCCAAGAGCTAAATAGAAAGGACGAGCAGTACTTC,CASSQELNRKDEQYF,TRBV4-1,.,.,TRBJ2-7
TGTGCCAGCAGTTACTCCCTAAACAGGGGGGTGAACACTGAAGCTTTCTTT,CASSYSLNRGVNTEAFF,TRBV6-8,few,TRBD1,TRBJ1-1
TGTGCCAGCAGCTTGCTCACCGGGACAGGGGGCGCCGATGGCTACACCTTC,CASSLLTGTGGADGYTF,TRBV11-3,.,TRBD1,TRBJ1-2
TGCGCCAGCAGCCCCCGGACAGGTGGGAACACTGAAGCTTTCTTT,CASSPRTGGNTEAFF,TRBV5-1,.,TRBD1,TRBJ1-1
TGTGCCAGCAGTGGATTAACAGGATACTCCTACGAGCAGTACTTC,CASSGLTGYSYEQYF,TRBV25-1,.,.,TRBJ2-7
TGTGCCAGCAGCTTCGGAAGTAGCGGGAAATACGAGCAGTACTTC,CASSFGSSGKYEQYF,TRBV11-3,few,TRBD2,TRBJ2-7
TGTGCCAGCAGCTTAGGGGACTCTGGAAACACCATATATTTT,CASSLGDSGNTIYF,TRBV11-3,.,.,TRBJ1-3
TGTGCCAGCAGTTGGCGGGGACGCGAGCAGTACTTC,CASSWRGREQYF,TRBV28,.,.,TRBJ2-7
TGTGCCAGTAGTATTGGGGCAGGGTCAGATACGCAGTATTTT,CASSIGAGSDTQYF,TRBV19,.,.,TRBJ2-3
TGTGCCAGCCGACGGAGTGCCGCTGAAGAAAAACTGTTTTTT,CASRRSAAEEKLFF,TRBV28,.,.,TRBJ1-4
TGTGCCAGCAGTGCCGGGACAGGGTGGAGTGAGCAGTTCTTC,CASSAGTGWSEQFF,TRBV28,.,TRBD1,TRBJ2-1
TGTGCCAGCAGCCCTTGGGAAGGAGTTGCGGACACTGAAGCTTTCTTT,CASSPWEGVADTEAFF,TRBV11-3,.,.,TRBJ1-1
TGTGCCAGCAGTTTTTTTGGGCGTCCACCACTCGGGCAAGAGACCCAGTACTTC,CASSFFGRPPLGQETQYF,TRBV28,few,.,TRBJ2-5